This T cell receptor beta chain was found in a study of cytomegalovirus exposure and HLA in healthy donors. The study's findings and limits: A list of more than 150 TCR beta chains associated with cytomegalovirus was given.

Researchers ran the PCR with 60 Vbeta and 13 Jbeta primers. Profiled with immunoSEQ multiplex PCR; TCRdb holds only in-frame clones, not every one. The sample holds around 250,000 clones, around 90% seen once. The count of this clone is one. The antigen remains undetermined. V shed 5 bases and J shed 4 bases, with 11 bases lying between them. CDR1 and CDR2 from the germline V gene are MNHEY and SVGAGI. This CDR3 comprises 13 residues. Sequences were obtained from PBMCs. This TCR derives from a girl aged 2 to 10 in good health and CMV-seronegative. The chain carries TRBV6-5 and TRBJ1-1, with D perhaps TRBD1 (5 bases). The CDR3 region has the DNA TGTGCCAGCAGTCAGGGTTTTCTCACTGAAGCTTTCTTT. This gives the protein CASSQGFLTEAFF.